The rows below give T cell receptor beta chains drawn from one sample of a study of T-cell reconstitution after alpha-beta-depleted transplantation in children. TCRdb reprocessed the PCR reads with MiXCR, giving one entry per CDR3 protein. Here the sample spans fewer than 700,000 distinct CDR3 sequences, 10% to 15% being singletons. The sample here was PBMCs, mostly from graft donor cells, taken 360 days after TCRalphabeta/CD19-depleted stem cell transplant. The receptors were sampled from a male patient aged 5 to 17 who had a stem cell transplant for acute myeloid leukemia, so the T cells may come from the graft donor. Both conserved end residues are part of each CDR3. A D gene is named only where the DNA matches it firmly. Size tells how often a clone was seen (once, few, many) or the class of an expanded clone, and some rows leave it out.

>TRBJ2-7|-|-|TRBV6-2/TRBV6-3
CASKTGALYEQYF
TGTGCCAGCAAAACAGGTGCCCTCTACGAGCAGTACTTC
>TRBJ2-5|few|TRBD1|TRBV7-8
CASSPFRTGREGETQYF
TGTGCCAGCAGCCCCTTTCGGACAGGGCGGGAAGGAGAGACCCAGTACTTC
>TRBJ2-3|-|TRBD2|TRBV6-9
CAASYLPGLAESFTRTDTQYF
TGTGCCGCCAGTTATTTGCCCGGACTAGCGGAGTCTTTCACACGCACAGATACGCAGTATTTT
>TRBJ2-1|few|-|TRBV7-3
CASSSGLIASSYNEQFF
TGTGCCAGCAGCTCGGGACTTATCGCCAGCTCCTACAATGAGCAGTTCTTC
>TRBJ2-1|few|TRBD2|TRBV20-1
CSATLSGGILIPNEQFF
TGCAGTGCTACCTTAAGCGGGGGTATTCTAATTCCGAATGAGCAGTTCTTC
>TRBJ2-7|-|-|TRBV5-4
CASSLGGGQGAYEQYF
TGTGCCAGCAGCTTGGGGGGGGGCCAGGGGGCCTACGAGCAGTACTTC
>TRBJ1-1|many|-|TRBV20-1
CSAKHMNTEAFF
TGCAGTGCTAAACACATGAACACTGAAGCTTTCTTT
>TRBJ2-5|many|TRBD1|TRBV6-2/TRBV6-3
CASSYPTGFYETQYF
TGTGCCAGCAGTTACCCGACAGGGTTCTACGAGACCCAGTACTTC
>TRBJ2-7|many|TRBD1|TRBV20-1
CSARSPGTAVYEQYF
TGCAGTGCTAGGAGCCCCGGGACAGCTGTCTACGAGCAGTACTTC
>TRBJ2-7|few|-|TRBV9
CASSSGLGLAPTYEQYF
TGTGCCAGCAGTTCCGGATTAGGACTGGCCCCGACCTACGAGCAGTACTTC